A selection of T cell receptor beta chains follows, all from one sample in a study of blood T cell repertoires in COVID-19. Profiling relied on immunoSEQ multiplex PCR, and the TCRdb table lists in-frame clones only, not all of them. The sample includes about 180,000 clones, under 85% of them seen just once. What was sequenced was peripheral blood. These receptors originate from a woman between 65 and 79 years old with COVID-19, enrolled during active disease. Both conserved end residues are part of each CDR3. Fields, in order: CDR3 protein, CDR3 DNA, clone size, D gene, CDR3 length, V gene, J gene. D genes are given only for firm matches. For some rows the clone size is stated as once, few or many, or as a class when expanded; others skip it.

CASRPGLASTGELFF	TGTGCCAGCAGGCCGGGACTAGCGAGCACCGGGGAGCTGTTTTTT	-	TRBD2	15	TRBV2	TRBJ2-2
CASSQDRLAGRDTQYF	TGCGCCAGCAGCCAAGACCGACTAGCGGGACGAGATACGCAGTATTTT	-	TRBD2	16	TRBV4-1	TRBJ2-3
CSVEGEGGKEQYF	TGCAGCGTTGAAGGGGAGGGTGGTAAAGAGCAGTACTTC	once	TRBD2	13	TRBV29-1	TRBJ2-7
CASSWGGPEKLFF	TGTGCCAGCAGTTGGGGGGGACCTGAAAAACTGTTTTTT	-	-	13	TRBV6-6	TRBJ1-4
CASSLPGEVHAETQYF	TGTGCCAGCAGCTTACCCGGTGAAGTGCACGCGGAGACCCAGTACTTC	-	-	16	TRBV7-9	TRBJ2-5
CASSFSVPGDTEAFF	TGCGCCAGCAGCTTTTCCGTCCCGGGGGACACTGAAGCTTTCTTT	-	-	15	TRBV5-1	TRBJ1-1
CASSWAQETQYF	TGTGCCAGCAGCTGGGCCCAAGAGACCCAGTACTTC	-	-	12	TRBV5-4	TRBJ2-5
CASSSQTGVVVEQYF	TGTGCCAGCAGCTCTCAAACAGGGGTAGTGGTTGAGCAGTACTTC	-	TRBD1	15	TRBV7-2	TRBJ2-7
CASSLGGGSGLATNEKLFF	TGCGCCAGCAGCTTGGGAGGAGGATCGGGCCTGGCGACTAATGAAAAACTGTTTTTT	-	-	19	TRBV5-1	TRBJ1-4
CASSPGDRDYGYTF	TGTGCCAGCAGCCCCGGGGACAGGGATTATGGCTACACCTTC	-	TRBD1	14	TRBV28	TRBJ1-2
CASSPSTMNTEAFF	TGTGCCAGCAGCCCCAGCACTATGAACACTGAAGCTTTCTTT	-	-	14	TRBV7-9	TRBJ1-1
CATSRDRDRSRGYTF	TGTGCCACCAGCAGAGATCGGGACAGGTCCCGGGGCTACACCTTC	-	TRBD1	15	TRBV15	TRBJ1-2
CASSEVAGNYNEQFF	TGTGCCAGCAGCGAGGTAGCGGGGAATTACAATGAGCAGTTCTTC	-	TRBD2	15	TRBV9	TRBJ2-1
CASRSGTNKSYVTSYNEQFF	TGCGCCAGCAGAAGCGGGACTAATAAAAGCTACGTCACCTCCTACAATGAGCAGTTCTTC	-	TRBD2	20	TRBV5-1	TRBJ2-1
CASSAQGQGDNGELFF	TGTGCCAGCAGCGCCCAGGGACAGGGGGACAACGGGGAGCTGTTTTTT	-	TRBD1	16	TRBV9	TRBJ2-2
CATSDPRGETQYF	TGTGCCACCAGTGATCCCAGGGGAGAGACCCAGTACTTC	-	-	13	TRBV24-1	TRBJ2-5
CAISDRGEESGYTF	TGTGCCATCAGTGATCGGGGGGAAGAGAGTGGCTACACCTTC	-	-	14	TRBV10-3	TRBJ1-2
CASSTRSGGNTIYF	TGTGCCAGCAGCACTCGTTCAGGGGGAAACACCATATATTTT	once	-	14	TRBV14	TRBJ1-3
CASSGTGAPRRSNTEAFF	TGTGCCAGCAGCGGGACAGGGGCCCCCCGACGATCAAACACTGAAGCTTTCTTT	once	TRBD1	18	TRBV28	TRBJ1-1
CASSSRTGSSYNEQFF	TGTGCCAGCAGTAGCCGGACAGGGAGCTCCTACAATGAGCAGTTCTTC	-	TRBD1	16	TRBV28	TRBJ2-1
CARSLILAGVSNEQFF	TGTGCCAGAAGCTTAATACTAGCGGGCGTATCCAATGAGCAGTTCTTC	-	TRBD2	16	TRBV5-3	TRBJ2-1
CASSITLRQGAQDYGYTF	TGTGCCAGTAGTATAACCCTCCGACAGGGGGCACAGGACTATGGCTACACCTTC	once	TRBD1	18	TRBV19	TRBJ1-2
CASSQVGNSPLHF	TGTGCCAGCAGCCAAGTCGGGAATTCACCCCTCCACTTT	-	-	13	TRBV3-1/TRBV3-2	TRBJ1-6
CASSLDRWGGEQYF	TGCGCCAGCAGCTTGGATCGTTGGGGCGGCGAGCAGTACTTC	-	-	14	TRBV5-1	TRBJ2-7
CASSRDSEETQYF	TGTGCCAGTAGTAGAGACTCAGAAGAGACCCAGTACTTC	-	-	13	TRBV19	TRBJ2-5
CASSLRQGNTGELFF	TGCGCCAGCAGCCTAAGACAGGGGAACACCGGGGAGCTGTTTTTT	-	TRBD1	15	TRBV5-1	TRBJ2-2
CASRDRDNSPLHF	TGTGCCAGTAGGGACAGGGACAATTCACCCCTCCACTTT	-	TRBD1	13	TRBV19	TRBJ1-6
CASSYSRGEQTQYF	TGTGCCAGCAGTTACTCTAGAGGAGAGCAGACCCAGTACTTC	-	-	14	TRBV6-5	TRBJ2-5
CAIRSDRGGTDTQYF	TGTGCCATCAGATCGGACAGGGGTGGCACAGATACGCAGTATTTT	once	TRBD1	15	TRBV10-3	TRBJ2-3